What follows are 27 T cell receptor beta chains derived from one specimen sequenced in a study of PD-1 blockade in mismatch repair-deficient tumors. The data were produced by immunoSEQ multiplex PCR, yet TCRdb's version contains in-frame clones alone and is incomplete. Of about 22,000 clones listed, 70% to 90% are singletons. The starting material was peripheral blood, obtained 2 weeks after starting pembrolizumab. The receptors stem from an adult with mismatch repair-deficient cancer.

For the CDR3, the DNA is TGCGCCAGCAGCCAAGGTGTAGCGGAGGACCTAATCTACGAGCAGTACTTC. This codes for CASSQGVAEDLIYEQYF. The genes are TRBV4-3 and TRBJ2-7; a weak D match, TRBD2 (6 bases). CDR3 size: 17 residues. The V and J ends lost 1 base and 3 bases respectively, with 19 bases between them. CDR1 and CDR2 from the germline V gene are LGHNA and YSLEER.

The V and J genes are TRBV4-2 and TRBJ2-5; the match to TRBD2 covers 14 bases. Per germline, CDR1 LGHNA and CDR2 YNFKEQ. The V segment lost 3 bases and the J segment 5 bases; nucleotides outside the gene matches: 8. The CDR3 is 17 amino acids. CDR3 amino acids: CASSQTSGRALVETQYF. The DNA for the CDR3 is TGTGCCAGCAGCCAGACTAGCGGGAGGGCCCTCGTGGAGACCCAGTACTTC.

The CDR3 sequence: CASSTSGRGDTQYF. The CDR3 DNA reads TGTGCCAGCAGTACTAGCGGTCGGGGGGATACGCAGTATTTT. The V and J genes are TRBV9 and TRBJ2-3; 8 bases map to TRBD2. Germline V gene sequence: CDR1 SGDLS, CDR2 YYNGEE. CDR3 size: 14 residues. The junction had 8 bases not matched to a gene; V was cut back by 5 bases and J by 6 bases.

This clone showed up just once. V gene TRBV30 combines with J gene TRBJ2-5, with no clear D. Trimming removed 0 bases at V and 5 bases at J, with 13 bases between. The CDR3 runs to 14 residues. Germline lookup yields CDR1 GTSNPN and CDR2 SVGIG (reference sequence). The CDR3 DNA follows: TGTGCCTGGAGTGTATTAGGTGTTTTGGAGACCCAGTACTTC. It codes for CAWSVLGVLETQYF. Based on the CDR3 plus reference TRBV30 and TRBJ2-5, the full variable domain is SQTIHQWPATLVQPVGSPLSLECTVEGTSNPNLYWYRQAAGRGLQLLFYSVGIGQISSEVPQNLSASRPQDRQFILSSKKLLLSDSGFYLCAWSVLGVLETQYFGPGTRLLVL.

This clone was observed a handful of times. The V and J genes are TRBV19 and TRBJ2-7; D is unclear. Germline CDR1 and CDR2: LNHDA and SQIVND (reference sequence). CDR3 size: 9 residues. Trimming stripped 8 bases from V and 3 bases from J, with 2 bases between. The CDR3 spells CASCYEQYF. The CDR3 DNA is TGTGCCAGTTGCTACGAGCAGTACTTC.

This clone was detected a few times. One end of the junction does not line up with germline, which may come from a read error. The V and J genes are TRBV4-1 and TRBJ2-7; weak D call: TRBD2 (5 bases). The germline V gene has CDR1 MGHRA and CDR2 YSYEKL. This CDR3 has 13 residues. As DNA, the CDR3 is TGCGCCAGCAGCCAAGATAGGGCCCAACCAACGGGGTTC. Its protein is CASSQDRAQPTGF.

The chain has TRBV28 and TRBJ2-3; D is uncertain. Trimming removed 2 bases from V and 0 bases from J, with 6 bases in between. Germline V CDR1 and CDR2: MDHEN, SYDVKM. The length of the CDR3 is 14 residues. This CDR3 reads CASSLASSTDTQYF. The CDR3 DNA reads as TGTGCCAGCAGTTTAGCCTCTAGCACAGATACGCAGTATTTT.

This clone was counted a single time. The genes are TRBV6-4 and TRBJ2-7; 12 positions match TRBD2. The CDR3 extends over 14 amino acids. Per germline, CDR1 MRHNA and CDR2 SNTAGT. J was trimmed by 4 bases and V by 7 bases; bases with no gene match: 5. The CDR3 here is CASKGLAGNYEQYF. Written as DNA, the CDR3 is TGTGCCAGCAAAGGACTAGCGGGAAATTACGAGCAGTACTTC.

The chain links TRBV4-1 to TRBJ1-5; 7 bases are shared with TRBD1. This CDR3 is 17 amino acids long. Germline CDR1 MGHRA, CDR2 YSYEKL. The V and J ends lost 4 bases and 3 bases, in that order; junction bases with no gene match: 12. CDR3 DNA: TGCGCCAGCAGCCCGTATTGGGGACAGTCACTCAATCAGCCCCAGCATTTT. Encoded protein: CASSPYWGQSLNQPQHF.

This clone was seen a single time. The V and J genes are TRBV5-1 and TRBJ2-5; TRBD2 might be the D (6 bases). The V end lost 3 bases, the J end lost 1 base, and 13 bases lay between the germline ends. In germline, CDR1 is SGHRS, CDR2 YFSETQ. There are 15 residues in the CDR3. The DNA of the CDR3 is TGCGCCAGCAGCTATGGGAGGCAGGCCCAAGAGACCCAGTACTTC. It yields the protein CASSYGRQAQETQYF.

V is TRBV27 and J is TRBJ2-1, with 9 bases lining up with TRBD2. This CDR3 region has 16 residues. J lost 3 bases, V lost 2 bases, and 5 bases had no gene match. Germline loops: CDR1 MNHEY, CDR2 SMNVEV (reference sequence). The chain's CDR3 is CASSLIAGESYNEQFF. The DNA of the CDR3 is TGTGCCAGCAGTTTAATAGCGGGAGAGAGCTACAATGAGCAGTTCTTC.

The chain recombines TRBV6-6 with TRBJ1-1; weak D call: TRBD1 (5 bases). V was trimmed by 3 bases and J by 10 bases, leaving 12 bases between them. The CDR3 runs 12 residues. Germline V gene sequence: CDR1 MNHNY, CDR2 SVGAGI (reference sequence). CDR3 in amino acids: CASSYQGVVAFF. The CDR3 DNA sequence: TGTGCCAGCAGTTATCAAGGGGTTGTAGCTTTCTTT.

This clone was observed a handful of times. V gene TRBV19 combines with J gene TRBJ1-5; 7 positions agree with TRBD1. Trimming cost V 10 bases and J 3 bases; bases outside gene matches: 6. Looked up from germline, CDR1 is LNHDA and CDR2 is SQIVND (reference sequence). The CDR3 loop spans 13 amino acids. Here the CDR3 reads CATRDRDNQPQHF. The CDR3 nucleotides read TGTGCCACCCGGGACAGAGACAATCAGCCCCAGCATTTT.

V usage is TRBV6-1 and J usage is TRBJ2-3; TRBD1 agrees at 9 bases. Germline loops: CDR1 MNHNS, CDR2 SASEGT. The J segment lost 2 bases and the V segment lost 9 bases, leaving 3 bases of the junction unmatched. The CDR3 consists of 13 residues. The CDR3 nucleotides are TGTGCCAGACGGACAGGGGCCACAGATACGCAGTATTTT. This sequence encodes CARRTGATDTQYF.

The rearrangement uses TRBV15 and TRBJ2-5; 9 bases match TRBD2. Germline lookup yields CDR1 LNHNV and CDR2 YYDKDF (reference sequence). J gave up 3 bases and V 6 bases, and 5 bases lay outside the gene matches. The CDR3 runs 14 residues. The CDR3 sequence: CATRPGLAEETQYF. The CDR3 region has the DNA TGTGCCACCAGACCGGGACTAGCTGAAGAGACCCAGTACTTC.

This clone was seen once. The CDR3 coding sequence is TGTGCCAGCAGTTTATCGCCAGGCGGGGACAATGAGCAGTTCTTC. Amino acid sequence: CASSLSPGGDNEQFF. The chain combines TRBV27 with TRBJ2-1; D is possibly TRBD2 (6 bases). The CDR3 is made up of 15 amino acids. Between the trimmed V and J ends, which lost 0 bases and 5 bases, there was a span of 11 bases. The germline V gene has CDR1 MNHEY and CDR2 SMNVEV (reference sequence).

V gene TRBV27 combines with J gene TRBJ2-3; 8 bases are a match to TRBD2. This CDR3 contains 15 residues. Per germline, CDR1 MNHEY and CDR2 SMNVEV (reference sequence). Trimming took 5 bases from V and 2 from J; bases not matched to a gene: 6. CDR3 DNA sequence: TGTGCCAGCAGTCCGAGCGGGAGAGACACAGATACGCAGTATTTT. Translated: CASSPSGRDTDTQYF.

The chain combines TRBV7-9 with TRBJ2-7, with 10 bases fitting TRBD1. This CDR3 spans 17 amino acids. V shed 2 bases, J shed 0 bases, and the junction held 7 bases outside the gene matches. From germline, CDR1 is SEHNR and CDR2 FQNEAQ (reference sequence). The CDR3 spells CASSLPDRGTGSYEQYF. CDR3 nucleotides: TGTGCCAGCAGCTTACCGGACAGGGGGACTGGCTCCTACGAGCAGTACTTC.

CDR3 sequence: CASSLGVGGEAFF. In DNA, the CDR3 is TGTGCCAGCAGTTTAGGGGTAGGGGGAGAAGCTTTCTTT. The chain combines TRBV27 with TRBJ1-1; tentatively, D is TRBD1 (6 bases). Germline assignment: CDR1 MNHEY and CDR2 SMNVEV (reference sequence). The CDR3 totals 13 residues. V lost 2 bases and J 8 bases, leaving 12 bases between the germline ends.

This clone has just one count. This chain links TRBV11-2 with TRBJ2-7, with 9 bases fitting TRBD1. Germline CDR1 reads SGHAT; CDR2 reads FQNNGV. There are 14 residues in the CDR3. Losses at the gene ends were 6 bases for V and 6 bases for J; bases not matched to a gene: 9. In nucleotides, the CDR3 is TGTGCCAGCAGTCTCCGGGACAGGGTCAGCGAGCAGTACTTC. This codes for CASSLRDRVSEQYF. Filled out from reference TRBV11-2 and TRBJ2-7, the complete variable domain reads EAGVAQSPRYKIIEKRQSVAFWCNPISGHATLYWYQQILGQGPKLLIQFQNNGVVDDSQLPKDRFSAERLKGVDSTLKIQPAKLEDSAVYLCASSLRDRVSEQYFGPGTRLTVT.

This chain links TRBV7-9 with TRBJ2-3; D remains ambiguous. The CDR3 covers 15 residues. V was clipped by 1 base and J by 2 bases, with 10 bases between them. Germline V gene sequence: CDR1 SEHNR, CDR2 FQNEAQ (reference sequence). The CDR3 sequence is CASSLGVMDTDTQYF. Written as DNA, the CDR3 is TGTGCCAGCAGCTTAGGGGTTATGGACACAGATACGCAGTATTTT.

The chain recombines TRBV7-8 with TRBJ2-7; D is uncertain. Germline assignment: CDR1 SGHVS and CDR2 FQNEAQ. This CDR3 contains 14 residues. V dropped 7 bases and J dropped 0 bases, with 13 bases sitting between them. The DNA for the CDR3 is TGTGCCAGCACCCATCCGGGCGACTCCTACGAGCAGTACTTC. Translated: CASTHPGDSYEQYF. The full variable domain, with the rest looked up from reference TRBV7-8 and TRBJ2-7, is GAGVSQSPRYKVAKRGQDVALRCDPISGHVSLFWYQQALGQGPEFLTYFQNEAQLDKSGLPSDRFFAERPEGSVSTLKIQRTQQEDSAVYLCASTHPGDSYEQYFGPGTRLTVT.

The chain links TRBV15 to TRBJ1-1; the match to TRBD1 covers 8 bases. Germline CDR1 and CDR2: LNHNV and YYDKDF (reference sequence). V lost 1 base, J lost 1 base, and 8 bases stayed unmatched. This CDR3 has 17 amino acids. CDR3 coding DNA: TGTGCCACCAGCAGAGTCTACAGGGGGGCAGGGAACACTGAAGCTTTCTTT. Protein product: CATSRVYRGAGNTEAFF.

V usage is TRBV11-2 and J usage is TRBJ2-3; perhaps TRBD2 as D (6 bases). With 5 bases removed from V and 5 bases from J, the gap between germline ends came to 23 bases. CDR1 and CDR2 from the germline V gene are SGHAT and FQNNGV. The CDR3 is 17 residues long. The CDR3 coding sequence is TGTGCCAGCAGCCGCGAGAGCGGGCGGGGCCGAAGAGATACGCAGTATTTT. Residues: CASSRESGRGRRDTQYF.

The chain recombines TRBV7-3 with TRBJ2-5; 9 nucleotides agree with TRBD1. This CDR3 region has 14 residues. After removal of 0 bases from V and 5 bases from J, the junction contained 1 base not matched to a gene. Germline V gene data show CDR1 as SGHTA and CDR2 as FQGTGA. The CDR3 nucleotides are TGTGCCAGCAGCTTAACGGGACAGGGTGAGACCCAGTACTTC. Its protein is CASSLTGQGETQYF.

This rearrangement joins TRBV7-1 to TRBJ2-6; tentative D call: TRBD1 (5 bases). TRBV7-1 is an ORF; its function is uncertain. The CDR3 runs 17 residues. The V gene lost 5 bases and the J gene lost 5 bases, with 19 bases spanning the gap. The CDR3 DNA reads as TGTGCCAGCAGCCGGACGAGAGGACAAAGTCGGGCCAACGTCCTGACTTTC. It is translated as CASSRTRGQSRANVLTF.

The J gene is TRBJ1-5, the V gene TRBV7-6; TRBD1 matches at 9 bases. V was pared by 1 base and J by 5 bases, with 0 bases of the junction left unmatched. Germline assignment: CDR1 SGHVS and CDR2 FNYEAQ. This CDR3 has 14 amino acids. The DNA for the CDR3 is TGTGCCAGCAGCTTAGGGACAGGGGATCAGCCCCAGCATTTT. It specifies CASSLGTGDQPQHF.